Presented here are 3 T cell receptor beta chains from one specimen sequenced in a study of blood T cell repertoires in COVID-19 (dated by TCRdb to the early 2020s). Library preparation employed the immunoSEQ multiplex PCR assay. TCRdb provides this immuneACCESS table in a form limited to in-frame rearrangements. Some clones are lacking; in checked studies, under half of them reflect an unresolved V gene, and why the rest are absent is not known. The sample records about 76,000 clones, roughly nine tenths of which are singletons. The ten largest make up around 8% of the sample. The sample consisted of peripheral blood. The receptors come from a man between 25 and 39 years old with acute or convalescent COVID-19.

V and J are TRBV6-6 and TRBJ2-5; 7 bases fit TRBD2. The CDR3 sequence is 13 residues long. With V trimmed by 7 bases and J by 4 bases, 6 bases remained unmatched. Germline CDR1 MNHNY, CDR2 SVGAGI (reference sequence). CDR3 nucleotide sequence: TGTGCCAGCACGAAGCGGGAAGGAGAGACCCAGTACTTC. It encodes CASTKREGETQYF.

The chain employs TRBV5-5 and TRBJ2-2, with 11 bases fitting TRBD2. The V and J ends lost 2 bases and 5 bases, in that order; junction bases with no gene match: 5. Germline lookup yields CDR1 SGHKS and CDR2 YYEKEE (reference sequence). The length of the CDR3 is 16 residues. The CDR3: CASSFGTSGGTGELFF. In nucleotides, the CDR3 is TGTGCCAGCAGCTTTGGGACTAGCGGAGGTACCGGGGAGCTGTTTTTT.

This clone was observed a handful of times. The chain's CDR3 is CASSLRVERNTGELFF. In DNA form, the CDR3 reads TGCGCCAGCAGCCTCCGGGTGGAGAGGAACACCGGGGAGCTGTTTTTT. This chain uses TRBV5-1 with TRBJ2-2, with D unresolved. Trimming stripped 4 bases from V and 1 base from J, with 14 bases between. The CDR3 has 16 residues. CDR1 and CDR2 (germline): SGHRS, YFSETQ.